The 20 T cell receptor beta chains listed next were all sequenced from one sample in a study of human T cells and chemical hapten exposure. The time point was: pre-sensitization, week 0. Treatment meaning: therapeutic diphenylcyclopropenone sensitization with weekly scalp DPC. One entry per CDR3 protein, called by TCRdb with MiXCR from the RACE reads. Counted here are 190,000 or so distinct CDR3 sequences, around 30% occurring once; the ten biggest clones make up just under 3%. The sequences come from whole blood, collected in connection with sensitization to the hapten diphenylcyclopropenone (DPC). The source is a young woman with alopecia areata. Some clones in this sample may be carry-over from other donors' samples.

This clonotype has more than one count but fewer than ten. This sequence joins TRBV6-2 or TRBV6-3 and TRBJ1-1; D perhaps matches TRBD1 (6 bases). CDR3 length: 14 amino acids. CDR1 MNHEY and CDR2 SVGEGT come from the germline V gene. V was clipped by 7 bases and J by 4 bases, with 16 bases between them. The CDR3 bases are TGTGCCAGCACCAAACACAGGGCGAGCACTGAAGCTTTCTTT. Protein: CASTKHRASTEAFF.

This clonotype was found a few times. The chain combines TRBV9 with TRBJ2-1; D is possibly TRBD2 (5 bases). V shed 0 bases and J shed 4 bases, with 14 bases lying between them. The germline V gene has CDR1 SGDLS and CDR2 YYNGEE. The CDR3 consists of 16 residues. The CDR3, as DNA: TGTGCCAGCAGCGTAGAGTCCACTAGTTGGTACAATGAGCAGTTCTTC. Protein product: CASSVESTSWYNEQFF.

The chain has TRBV6-6 and TRBJ1-2; 10 nucleotides line up with TRBD1. J was trimmed by 4 bases and V by 8 bases; bases with no gene match: 10. Germline V gene lookup returns CDR1 MNHNY and CDR2 SVGAGI (reference sequence). This CDR3 has 15 residues. In nucleotides, the CDR3 is TGTGCCAGCGGGGACAGGGGTTTAAAGGGCTATGGCTACACCTTC. Translating gives CASGDRGLKGYGYTF.

This clonotype was seen a few times. The chain carries TRBV20-1 and TRBJ2-2; D gene unclear. Germline CDR1 and CDR2: DFQATT and SNEGSKA (reference sequence). Trimming left V 3 bases short and J 0 bases short, with 8 bases between. The CDR3 runs 14 residues. CDR3 bases: TGCAGTGCTAGGGGCCTTTCGAACACCGGGGAGCTGTTTTTT. It encodes CSARGLSNTGELFF.

The rearrangement uses TRBV28 and TRBJ2-5, with TRBD1 matching 11 bases. The CDR3 extends over 15 amino acids. Germline loops: CDR1 MDHEN, CDR2 SYDVKM. Germline trimming cut 5 bases from V and 5 bases from J; bases unmatched to any gene: 7. CDR3 sequence: CASSTDRGRGETQYF. CDR3 sequence (DNA): TGTGCCAGCAGTACGGACAGGGGGCGAGGGGAGACCCAGTACTTC.

The CDR3 sequence: CASSLQRWWLGTSANVLTF. DNA of the CDR3: TGTGCCAGCAGCCTCCAGCGCTGGTGGCTCGGAACCTCCGCCAACGTCCTGACTTTC. V is TRBV5-4 and J is TRBJ2-6, with D hard to call. V gave up 4 bases and J gave up 7 bases, with 27 bases separating them. The CDR3 totals 19 residues. Germline CDR1 and CDR2: SGHNT and YYREEE (reference sequence).

The genes are TRBV18 and TRBJ1-6; no firm D call. The CDR3 runs 15 residues. The germline CDR1 and CDR2 sequences are KGHSH and LQKENI. Trimming took off 1 base at V and 8 bases at J, with 12 bases between the two ends. CDR3 DNA sequence: TGTGCCAGCTCACCACAACCGATCCTTGATTCACCCCTCCACTTT. It yields the protein CASSPQPILDSPLHF.

The rearrangement uses TRBV20-1 and TRBJ1-2; D is possibly TRBD1 (6 bases). V was cut by 5 bases and J by 7 bases, with 14 bases left in between. The CDR3 has 12 residues. The germline CDR1 and CDR2 sequences are DFQATT and SNEGSKA (reference sequence). CDR3 nucleotides: TGCAGTGCTCTCAAGGGGGGGTTTGGCTACACCTTC. Its protein product is CSALKGGFGYTF.

The V gene is TRBV10-2, the J gene TRBJ1-2, with D unclear. The CDR3 loop spans 13 amino acids. Per the germline V gene, CDR1 is WSHSY and CDR2 is SAAADI. Trimming took off 4 bases at V and 3 bases at J, with 9 bases between the two ends. Written as DNA, the CDR3 is TGCGCCAGCAGTGCCGCGTCGGACTATGGCTACACCTTC. Translation gives CASSAASDYGYTF.

This CDR3 is CASSLWTGDSEKLFF. For the CDR3, the DNA is TGTGCCAGCAGTTTGTGGACAGGGGATTCTGAAAAACTGTTTTTT. The J gene is TRBJ1-4, the V gene TRBV28, with 9 bases lining up with TRBD1. This CDR3 contains 15 residues. The germline V gene has CDR1 MDHEN and CDR2 SYDVKM. V trimming: 3 bases; J trimming: 7 bases; junction bases outside the gene matches: 6.

The V and J genes are TRBV29-1 and TRBJ2-7, with D hard to call. From germline, CDR1 is SQVTM and CDR2 ANQGSEA. Deletions cut 5 bases from V and 1 base from J, with 15 bases between. The CDR3 length is 14 residues. The CDR3 DNA follows: TGCAGCGTTTGTTTCCTGGGGTCTTCCTACGAGCAGTACTTC. Translating gives CSVCFLGSSYEQYF.

The V gene is TRBV29-1, the J gene TRBJ2-3, with TRBD1 matching 8 bases. Germline trimming cut 6 bases from V and 6 bases from J; bases unmatched to any gene: 11. Germline CDR1 and CDR2: SQVTM and ANQGSEA. This CDR3 is built from 14 residues. The CDR3 here is CSVGQGAVEDTQYF. CDR3 nucleotides: TGCAGCGTAGGACAGGGAGCGGTAGAGGATACGCAGTATTTT.

This clonotype was seen more than once but under ten times. CDR3 region: CASSANYEQYF. For the CDR3, the DNA is TGTGCCAGCAGTGCCAACTACGAGCAGTACTTC. The chain joins TRBV6-2 or TRBV6-3 to TRBJ2-7; D gene uncertain. The CDR3 has 11 amino acids. Germline CDR1 and CDR2: MNHEY and SVGEGT. V lost 5 bases to trimming and J lost 3 bases, with 5 bases between them.

The V gene is TRBV27, the J gene TRBJ2-2; D gene ambiguous. V was pared by 8 bases and J by 4 bases, with 11 bases between. The CDR3 is made up of 13 amino acids. The germline CDR1 and CDR2 sequences are MNHEY and SMNVEV (reference sequence). CDR3: CASRNYLTGELFF. CDR3 coding DNA: TGTGCCAGCCGGAACTACCTCACCGGGGAGCTGTTTTTT.

The V gene is TRBV20-1, the J gene TRBJ2-1; D remains ambiguous. Trimming cost V 4 bases and J 0 bases, with 13 bases left between them. The CDR3 totals 15 residues. Germline loops: CDR1 DFQATT, CDR2 SNEGSKA (reference sequence). The chain's CDR3 is CSANSPSLSYNEQFF. For the CDR3, the DNA is TGCAGTGCTAACTCCCCGAGCCTCTCCTACAATGAGCAGTTCTTC.

This clonotype was counted ten times or more. The gene calls are TRBV7-4 and TRBJ1-3; a weak D match, TRBD1 (5 bases). V lost 3 bases and J 0 bases, leaving 9 bases between the germline ends. Germline assignment: CDR1 SGHVT and CDR2 SQSDAQ. This CDR3 comprises 15 residues. The CDR3, as DNA: TGTGCCAGCAGCTTTGGGGGACGCTCTGGAAACACCATATATTTT. Translating gives CASSFGGRSGNTIYF.

Only a few counts were recorded for this clonotype. This sequence joins TRBV4-2 and TRBJ1-1; D possibly corresponds to TRBD1 (5 bases). There are 17 residues in the CDR3. Germline V CDR1 and CDR2: LGHNA, YNFKEQ. The ends were cut back, 0 bases at V and 8 bases at J, with 22 bases in the middle. CDR3 in amino acids: CASSQEGLRSGTREAFF. The CDR3 coding sequence is TGTGCCAGCAGCCAAGAGGGACTCAGAAGTGGAACGAGAGAAGCTTTCTTT.

This clonotype has only a few counts. The V and J genes are TRBV28 and TRBJ1-2; no reliable D call. The V end lost 3 bases, the J end lost 10 bases, and 9 bases lay between the germline ends. CDR3 length: 11 residues. The germline V gene has CDR1 MDHEN and CDR2 SYDVKM. The CDR3, as DNA: TGTGCCAGCAGTTTGGTCGGGTCCTACACCTTC. This gives the protein CASSLVGSYTF.

The chain is built from TRBV9 and TRBJ2-3; D gene unclear. Trimming pared 3 bases from V and 0 bases from J, leaving 8 bases between. Germline CDR1 SGDLS, CDR2 YYNGEE. CDR3 length: 14 residues. The CDR3 nucleotides are TGTGCCAGCAGCGATGGTCGCAGCACAGATACGCAGTATTTT. It codes for CASSDGRSTDTQYF.

CDR3 amino acids: CSAPRYGEETQYF. CDR3 bases: TGCAGTGCTCCCCGGTACGGTGAGGAGACCCAGTACTTC. The chain recombines TRBV20-1 with TRBJ2-5; D unclear. V was cut by 5 bases and J by 5 bases, with 15 bases left in between. CDR3 length: 13 residues. In germline, CDR1 is DFQATT, CDR2 SNEGSKA (reference sequence).